This TCR beta chain originates from a study of glioma-infiltrating T cells. This clonotype occurred many times. Its antigen is as yet unknown. Notes on the study in general: Tissue-blood divergence was below expectation in non-neoplastic patients, above in gliomas. CDR3 overlap between tissue and blood was very small.

Using RNA template, CDR3s of TCR alpha and beta were amplified with iRepertoire arm-PCR. TCRdb fed the multiplex PCR reads into MiXCR, producing one record per CDR3 protein. Of about 130,000 distinct CDR3 sequences in the sample, roughly 23% were seen once. Trimming removed 5 bases from V and 2 bases from J; junction bases left unmatched: 5. Per the germline V gene, CDR1 is SGHRS and CDR2 is YFSETQ. The CDR3 has 14 residues. The material sequenced was glioma tissue, nonneoplastic brain tissue, or PBMCs (not recorded which). This sequence joins TRBV5-1 and TRBJ2-7; 9 nucleotides agree with TRBD1. The receptor's source is a human donor with low-grade glioma or glioblastoma, undergoing nonglioma brain surgery, or in good health (not recorded which). The CDR3 loop reads CASSYGTGTYEQYF. In nucleotides, the CDR3 is TGCGCCAGCAGTTACGGGACAGGGACCTACGAGCAGTACTTC. Based on the CDR3 plus reference TRBV5-1 and TRBJ2-7, the full variable domain is KAGVTQTPRYLIKTRGQQVTLSCSPISGHRSVSWYQQTPGQGLQFLFEYFSETQRNKGNFPGRFSGRQFSNSRSEMNVSTLELGDSALYLCASSYGTGTYEQYFGPGTRLTVT.